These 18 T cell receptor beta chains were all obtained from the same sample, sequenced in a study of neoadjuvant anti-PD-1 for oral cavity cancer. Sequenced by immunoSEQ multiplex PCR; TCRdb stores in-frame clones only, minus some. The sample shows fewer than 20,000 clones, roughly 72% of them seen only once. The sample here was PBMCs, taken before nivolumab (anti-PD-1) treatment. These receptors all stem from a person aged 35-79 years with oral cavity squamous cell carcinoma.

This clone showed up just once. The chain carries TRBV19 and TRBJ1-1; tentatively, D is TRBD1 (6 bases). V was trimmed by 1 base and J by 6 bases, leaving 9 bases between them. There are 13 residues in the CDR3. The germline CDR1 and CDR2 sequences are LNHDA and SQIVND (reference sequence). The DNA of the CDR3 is TGTGCCAGTAGTATAGGACAGGCCGCTGAAGCTTTCTTT. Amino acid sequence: CASSIGQAAEAFF. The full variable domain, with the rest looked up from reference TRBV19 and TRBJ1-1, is DGGITQSPKYLFRKEGQNVTLSCEQNLNHDAMYWYRQDPGQGLRLIYYSQIVNDFQKGDIAEGYSVSREKKESFPLTVTSAQKNPTAFYLCASSIGQAAEAFFGQGTRLTVV.

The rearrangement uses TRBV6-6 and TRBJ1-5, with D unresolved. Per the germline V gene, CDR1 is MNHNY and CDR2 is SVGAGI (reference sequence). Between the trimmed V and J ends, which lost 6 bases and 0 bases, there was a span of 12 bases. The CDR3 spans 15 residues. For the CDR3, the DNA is TGTGCCAGCAGCTCCAACTTAAATAGCAATCAGCCCCAGCATTTT. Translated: CASSSNLNSNQPQHF.

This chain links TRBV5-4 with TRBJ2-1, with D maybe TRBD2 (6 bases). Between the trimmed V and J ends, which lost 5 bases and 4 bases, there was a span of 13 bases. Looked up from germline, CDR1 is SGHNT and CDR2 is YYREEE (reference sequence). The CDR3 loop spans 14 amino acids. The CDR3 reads CASSRDSGYNEQFF. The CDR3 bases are TGTGCCAGCAGTAGAGATAGCGGATACAATGAGCAGTTCTTC.

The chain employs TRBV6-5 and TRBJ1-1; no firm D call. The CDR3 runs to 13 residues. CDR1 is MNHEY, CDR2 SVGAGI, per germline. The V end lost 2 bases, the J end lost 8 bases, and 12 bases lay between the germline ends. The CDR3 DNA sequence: TGTGCCAGCAGTTACGGGGAATACCGAGAAGCTTTCTTT. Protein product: CASSYGEYREAFF.

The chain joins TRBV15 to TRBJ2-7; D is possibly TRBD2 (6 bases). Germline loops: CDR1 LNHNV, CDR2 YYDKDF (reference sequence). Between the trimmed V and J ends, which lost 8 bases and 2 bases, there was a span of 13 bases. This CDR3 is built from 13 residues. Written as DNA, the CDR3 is TGTGCCACCGCGGGGTCCCTGACCTACGAGCAGTACTTC. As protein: CATAGSLTYEQYF.

CDR3 in DNA: TGTGCCAGCAGGCGGGACAGAGCACAAGAGACCCAGTACTTC. Protein sequence: CASRRDRAQETQYF. The chain couples TRBV7-8 to TRBJ2-5, with a weak D call TRBD1 (7 bases). This CDR3 contains 14 residues. The V end lost 6 bases, the J end lost 2 bases, and 13 bases lay between the germline ends. Germline V gene sequence: CDR1 SGHVS, CDR2 FQNEAQ.

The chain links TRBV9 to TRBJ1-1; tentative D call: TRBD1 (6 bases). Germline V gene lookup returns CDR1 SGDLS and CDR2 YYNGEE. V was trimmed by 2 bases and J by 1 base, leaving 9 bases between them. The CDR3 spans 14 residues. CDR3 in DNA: TGTGCCAGCAGCGTGGGGGGCGCGAACACTGAAGCTTTCTTT. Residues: CASSVGGANTEAFF.

The CDR3 DNA follows: TGTGCCAGTAGAGGACAGGTTAATGAAAAACTGTTTTTT. Translated: CASRGQVNEKLFF. This chain connects TRBV19 to TRBJ1-4; the match to TRBD1 covers 7 bases. Germline CDR1 LNHDA, CDR2 SQIVND (reference sequence). V lost 6 bases to trimming and J lost 4 bases; unmatched junction nucleotides: 2. The CDR3 sequence is 13 residues long.

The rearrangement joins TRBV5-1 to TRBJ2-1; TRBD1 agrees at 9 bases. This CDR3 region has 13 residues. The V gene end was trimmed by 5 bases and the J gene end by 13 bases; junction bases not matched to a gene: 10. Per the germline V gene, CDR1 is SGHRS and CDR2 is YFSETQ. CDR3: CASRGTGIVEQFF. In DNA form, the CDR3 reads TGCGCCAGCAGAGGGACAGGGATCGTAGAACAGTTCTTC.

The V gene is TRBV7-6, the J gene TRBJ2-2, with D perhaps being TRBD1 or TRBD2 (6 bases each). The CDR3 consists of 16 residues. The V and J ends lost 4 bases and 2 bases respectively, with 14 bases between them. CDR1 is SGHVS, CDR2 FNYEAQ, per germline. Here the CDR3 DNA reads TGTGCCAGCAGCTCCCCCGGGGGCGGAAACACCGGGGAGCTGTTTTTT. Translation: CASSSPGGGNTGELFF.

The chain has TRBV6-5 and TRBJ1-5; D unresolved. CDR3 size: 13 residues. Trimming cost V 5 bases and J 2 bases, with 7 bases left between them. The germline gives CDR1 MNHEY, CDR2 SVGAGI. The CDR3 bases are TGTGCCAGCAGTCCGTGGGGCAATCAGCCCCAGCATTTT. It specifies CASSPWGNQPQHF.

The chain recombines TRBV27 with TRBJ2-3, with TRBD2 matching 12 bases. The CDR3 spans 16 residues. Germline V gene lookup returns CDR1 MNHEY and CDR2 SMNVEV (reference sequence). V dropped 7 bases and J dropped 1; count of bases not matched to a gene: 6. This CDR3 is CASIRLAGAGTDTQYF. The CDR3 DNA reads TGTGCCAGCATCAGACTAGCGGGAGCGGGCACAGATACGCAGTATTTT.

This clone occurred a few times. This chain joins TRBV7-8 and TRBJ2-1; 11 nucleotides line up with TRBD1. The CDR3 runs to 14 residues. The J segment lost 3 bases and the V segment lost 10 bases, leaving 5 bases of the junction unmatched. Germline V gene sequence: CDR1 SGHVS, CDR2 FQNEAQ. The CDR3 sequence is CAIGQGAIYNEQFF. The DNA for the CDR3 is TGTGCCATTGGACAGGGGGCGATCTACAATGAGCAGTTCTTC.

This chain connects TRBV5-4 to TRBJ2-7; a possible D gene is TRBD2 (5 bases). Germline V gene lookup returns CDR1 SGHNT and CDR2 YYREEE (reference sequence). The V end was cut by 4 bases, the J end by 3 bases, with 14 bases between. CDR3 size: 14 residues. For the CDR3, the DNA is TGTGCCAGCAGCATTTCGGACTCCCACTACGAGCAGTACTTC. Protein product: CASSISDSHYEQYF.

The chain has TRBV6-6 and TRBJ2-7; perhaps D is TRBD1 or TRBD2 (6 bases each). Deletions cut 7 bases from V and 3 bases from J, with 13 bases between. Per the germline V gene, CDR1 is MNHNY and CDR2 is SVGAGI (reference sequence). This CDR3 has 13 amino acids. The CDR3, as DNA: TGTGCCAGCACTCCGGGGGCCCGCTACGAGCAGTACTTC. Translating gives CASTPGARYEQYF.

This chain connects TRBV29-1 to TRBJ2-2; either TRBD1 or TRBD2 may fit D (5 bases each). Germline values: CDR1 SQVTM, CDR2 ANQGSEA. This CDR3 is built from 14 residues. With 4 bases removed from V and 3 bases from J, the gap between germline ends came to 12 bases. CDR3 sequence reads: CSVAAGSDTGELFF. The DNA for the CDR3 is TGCAGCGTTGCGGCAGGGAGTGACACCGGGGAGCTGTTTTTT.

CDR3 sequence reads: CASSDGRYTQYF. CDR3 sequence (DNA): TGTGCCAGCAGTGACGGGCGATATACGCAGTATTTT. The chain recombines TRBV6-4 with TRBJ2-3; D gene ambiguous. Germline loops: CDR1 MRHNA, CDR2 SNTAGT. The CDR3 runs to 12 residues. With 2 bases removed from V and 7 bases from J, the gap between germline ends came to 7 bases.

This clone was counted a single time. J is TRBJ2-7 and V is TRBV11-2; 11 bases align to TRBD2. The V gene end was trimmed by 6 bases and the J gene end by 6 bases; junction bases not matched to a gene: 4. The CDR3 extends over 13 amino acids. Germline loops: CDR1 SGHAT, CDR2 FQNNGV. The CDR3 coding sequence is TGTGCCAGCAGGGGTAGCGGGAGGGCCGAGCAGTACTTC. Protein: CASRGSGRAEQYF.